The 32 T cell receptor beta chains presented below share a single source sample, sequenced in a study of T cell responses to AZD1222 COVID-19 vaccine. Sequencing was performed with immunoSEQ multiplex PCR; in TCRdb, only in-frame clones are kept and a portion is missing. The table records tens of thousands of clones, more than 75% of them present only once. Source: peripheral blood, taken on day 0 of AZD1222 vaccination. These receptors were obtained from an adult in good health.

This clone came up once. The CDR3 is CASSQIGDTQYF. The DNA for the CDR3 is TGTGCCAGCAGCCAGATTGGGGATACGCAGTATTTT. The rearrangement joins TRBV3-1 (or the pseudogene TRBV3-2) to TRBJ2-3, with D uncertain. Trimming removed 3 bases from V and 6 bases from J, with 7 bases in between. The CDR3 extends over 12 amino acids. The V gene's germline CDR1 is LGHDT and CDR2 YNNKEL (reference sequence).

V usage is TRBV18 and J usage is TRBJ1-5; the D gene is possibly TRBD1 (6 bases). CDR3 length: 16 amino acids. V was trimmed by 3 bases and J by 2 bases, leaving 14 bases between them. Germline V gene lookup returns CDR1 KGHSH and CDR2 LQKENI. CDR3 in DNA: TGTGCCAGCTCACCCCGGGGGGACAAACGCAATCAGCCCCAGCATTTT. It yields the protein CASSPRGDKRNQPQHF.

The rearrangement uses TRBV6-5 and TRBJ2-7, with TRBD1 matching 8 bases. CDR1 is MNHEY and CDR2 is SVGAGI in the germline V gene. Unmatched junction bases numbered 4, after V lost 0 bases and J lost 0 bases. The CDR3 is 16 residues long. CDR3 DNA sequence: TGTGCCAGCAGTTACTCGACTACAGGGGGCTCCTACGAGCAGTACTTC. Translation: CASSYSTTGGSYEQYF.

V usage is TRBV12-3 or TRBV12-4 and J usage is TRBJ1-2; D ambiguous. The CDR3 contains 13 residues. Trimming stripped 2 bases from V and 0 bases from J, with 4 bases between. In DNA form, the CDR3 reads TGTGCCAGCAGTTTAAAAGCTAACTATGGCTACACCTTC. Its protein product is CASSLKANYGYTF.

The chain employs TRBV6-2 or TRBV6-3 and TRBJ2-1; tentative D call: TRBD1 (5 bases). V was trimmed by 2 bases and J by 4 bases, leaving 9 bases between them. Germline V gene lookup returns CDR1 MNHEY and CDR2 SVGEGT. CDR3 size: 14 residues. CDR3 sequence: CASSYGQGYNEQFF. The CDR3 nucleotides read TGTGCCAGCAGTTACGGGCAGGGTTACAATGAGCAGTTCTTC.

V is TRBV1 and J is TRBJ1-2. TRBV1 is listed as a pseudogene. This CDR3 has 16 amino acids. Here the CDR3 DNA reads TGCACCAGCAGCCAAGCATACACGACTATTAACTATGGCTACACCTTC. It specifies CTSSQAYTTINYGYTF.

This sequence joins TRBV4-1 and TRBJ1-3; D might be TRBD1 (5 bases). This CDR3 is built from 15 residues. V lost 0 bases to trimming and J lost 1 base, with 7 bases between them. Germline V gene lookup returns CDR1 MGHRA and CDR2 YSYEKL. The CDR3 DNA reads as TGCGCCAGCAGCCAAGATAGGGGATCTGGAAACACCATATATTTT. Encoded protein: CASSQDRGSGNTIYF.

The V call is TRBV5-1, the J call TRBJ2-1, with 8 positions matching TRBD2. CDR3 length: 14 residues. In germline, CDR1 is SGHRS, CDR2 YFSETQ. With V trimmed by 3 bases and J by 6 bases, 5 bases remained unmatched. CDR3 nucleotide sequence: TGCGCCAGCAGCTCACTGACTAGCGCCAATGAGCAGTTCTTC. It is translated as CASSSLTSANEQFF.

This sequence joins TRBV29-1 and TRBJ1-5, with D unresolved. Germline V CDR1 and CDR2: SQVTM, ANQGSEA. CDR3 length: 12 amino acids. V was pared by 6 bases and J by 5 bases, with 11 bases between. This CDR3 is CSVGSADQPQHF. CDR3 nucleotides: TGCAGCGTGGGGTCGGCAGATCAGCCCCAGCATTTT.

This CDR3 reads CASSSLRENEKLFF. Here the CDR3 DNA reads TGTGCCAGCAGCTCTCTCCGGGAAAATGAAAAACTGTTTTTT. V usage is TRBV11-2 and J usage is TRBJ1-4; D is ambiguous. The CDR3 has 14 residues. Germline V gene sequence: CDR1 SGHAT, CDR2 FQNNGV. The V gene lost 4 bases and the J gene lost 5 bases, with 11 bases spanning the gap.

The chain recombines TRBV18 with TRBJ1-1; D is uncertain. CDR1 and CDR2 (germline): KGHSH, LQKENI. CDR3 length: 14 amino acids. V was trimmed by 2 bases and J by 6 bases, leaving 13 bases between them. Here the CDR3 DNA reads TGTGCCAGCTCACCAACCGGAGGAGAAGCTGAAGCTTTCTTT. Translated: CASSPTGGEAEAFF.

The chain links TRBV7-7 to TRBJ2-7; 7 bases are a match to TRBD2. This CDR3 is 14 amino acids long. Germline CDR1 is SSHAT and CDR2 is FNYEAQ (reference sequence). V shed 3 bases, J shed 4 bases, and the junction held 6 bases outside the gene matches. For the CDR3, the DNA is TGTGCCAGCAGCTTTTCGACTAGCTCGTACGAGCAGTACTTC. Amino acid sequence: CASSFSTSSYEQYF.

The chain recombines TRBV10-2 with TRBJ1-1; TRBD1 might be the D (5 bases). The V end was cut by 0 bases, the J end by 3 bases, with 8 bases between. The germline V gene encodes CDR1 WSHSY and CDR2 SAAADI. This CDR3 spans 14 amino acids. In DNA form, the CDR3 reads TGCGCCAGCAGTGAGTCGCGGGGGGACACTGAAGCTTTCTTT. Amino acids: CASSESRGDTEAFF.

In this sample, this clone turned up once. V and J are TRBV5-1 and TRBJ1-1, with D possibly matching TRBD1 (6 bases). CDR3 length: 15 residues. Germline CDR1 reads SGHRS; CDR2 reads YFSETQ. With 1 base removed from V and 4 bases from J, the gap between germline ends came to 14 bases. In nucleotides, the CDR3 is TGCGCCAGCAGCTTGACAGGGATTGTAGGCACTGAAGCTTTCTTT. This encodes CASSLTGIVGTEAFF.

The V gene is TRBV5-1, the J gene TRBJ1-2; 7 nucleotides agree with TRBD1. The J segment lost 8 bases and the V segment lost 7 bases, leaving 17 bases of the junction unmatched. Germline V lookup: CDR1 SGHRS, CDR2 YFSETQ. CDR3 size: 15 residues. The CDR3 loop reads CASGRGTENEYGYTF. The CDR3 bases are TGCGCCAGCGGAAGGGGGACAGAAAATGAATACGGCTACACCTTC.

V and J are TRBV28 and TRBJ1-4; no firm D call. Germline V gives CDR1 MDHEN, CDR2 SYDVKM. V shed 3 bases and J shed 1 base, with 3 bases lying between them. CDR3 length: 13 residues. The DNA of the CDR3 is TGTGCCAGCAGTTTCCTAACTAATGAAAAACTGTTTTTT. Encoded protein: CASSFLTNEKLFF.

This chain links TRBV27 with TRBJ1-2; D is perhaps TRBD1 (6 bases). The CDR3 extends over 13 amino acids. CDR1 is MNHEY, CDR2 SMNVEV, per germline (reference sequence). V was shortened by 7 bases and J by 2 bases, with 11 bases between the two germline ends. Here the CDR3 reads CASKGEGNYGYTF. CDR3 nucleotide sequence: TGTGCCAGCAAGGGGGAGGGGAACTATGGCTACACCTTC.

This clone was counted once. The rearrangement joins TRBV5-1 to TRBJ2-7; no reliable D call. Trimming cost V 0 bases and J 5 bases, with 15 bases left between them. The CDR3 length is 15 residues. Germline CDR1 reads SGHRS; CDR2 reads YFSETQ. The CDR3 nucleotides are TGCGCCAGCAGCTTGGGTCTGCTGGGCCAAGACGAGCAGTACTTC. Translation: CASSLGLLGQDEQYF.

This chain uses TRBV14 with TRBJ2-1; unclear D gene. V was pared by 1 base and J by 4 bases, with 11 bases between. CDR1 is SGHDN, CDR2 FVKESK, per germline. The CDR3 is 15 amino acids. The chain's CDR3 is CASSQGYNAYNEQFF. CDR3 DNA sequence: TGTGCCAGCAGCCAAGGCTATAACGCGTACAATGAGCAGTTCTTC.

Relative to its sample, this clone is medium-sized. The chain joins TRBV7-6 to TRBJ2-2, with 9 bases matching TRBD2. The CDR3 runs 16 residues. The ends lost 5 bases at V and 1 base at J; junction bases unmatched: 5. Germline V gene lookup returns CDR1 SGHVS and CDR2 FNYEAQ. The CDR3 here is CASSPGLALNTGELFF. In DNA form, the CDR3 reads TGTGCCAGCAGCCCGGGACTAGCCCTGAACACCGGGGAGCTGTTTTTT. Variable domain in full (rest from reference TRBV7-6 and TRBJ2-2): GAGVSQSPRYKVTKRGQDVALRCDPISGHVSLYWYRQALGQGPEFLTYFNYEAQQDKSGLPNDRFSAERPEGSISTLTIQRTEQRDSAMYRCASSPGLALNTGELFFGEGSRLTVL.

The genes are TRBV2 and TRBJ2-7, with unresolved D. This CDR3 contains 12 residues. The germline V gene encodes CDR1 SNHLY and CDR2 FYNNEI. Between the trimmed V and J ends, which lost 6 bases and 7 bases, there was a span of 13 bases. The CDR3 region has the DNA TGTGCCAGCAGCGCCGTAGGGCGTGAGCAGTACTTC. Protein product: CASSAVGREQYF.

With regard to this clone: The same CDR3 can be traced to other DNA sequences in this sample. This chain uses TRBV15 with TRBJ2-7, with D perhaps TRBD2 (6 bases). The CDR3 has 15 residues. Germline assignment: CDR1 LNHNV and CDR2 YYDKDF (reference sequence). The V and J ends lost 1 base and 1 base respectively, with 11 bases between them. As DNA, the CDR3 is TGTGCCACCAGCAGAGGGGGAGGCGGATCCTACGAGCAGTACTTC. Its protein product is CATSRGGGGSYEQYF.

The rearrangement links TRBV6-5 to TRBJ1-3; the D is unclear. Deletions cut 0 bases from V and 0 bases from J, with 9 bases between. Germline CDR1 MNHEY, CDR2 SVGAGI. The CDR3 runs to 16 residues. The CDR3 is CASSYSMRSSGNTIYF. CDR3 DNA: TGTGCCAGCAGTTACTCGATGAGGAGCTCTGGAAACACCATATATTTT.

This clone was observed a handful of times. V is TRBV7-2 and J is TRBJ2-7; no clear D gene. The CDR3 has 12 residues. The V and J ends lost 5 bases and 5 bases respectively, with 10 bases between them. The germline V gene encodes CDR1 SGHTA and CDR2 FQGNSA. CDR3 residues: CASSQPRHEQYF. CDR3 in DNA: TGTGCCAGCAGCCAACCCCGCCACGAGCAGTACTTC.

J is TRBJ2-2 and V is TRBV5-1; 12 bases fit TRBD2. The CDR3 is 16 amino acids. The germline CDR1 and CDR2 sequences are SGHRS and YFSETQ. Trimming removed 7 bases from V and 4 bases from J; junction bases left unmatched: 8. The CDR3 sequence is CASGLAGGPGTGELFF. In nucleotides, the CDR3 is TGCGCCAGCGGCCTAGCGGGAGGGCCGGGCACCGGGGAGCTGTTTTTT.

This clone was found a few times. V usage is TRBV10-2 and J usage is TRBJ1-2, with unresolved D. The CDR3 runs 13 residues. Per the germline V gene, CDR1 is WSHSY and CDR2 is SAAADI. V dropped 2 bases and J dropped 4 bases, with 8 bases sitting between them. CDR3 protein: CASSEGVGYGYTF. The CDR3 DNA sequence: TGCGCCAGCAGTGAGGGGGTAGGCTATGGCTACACCTTC.

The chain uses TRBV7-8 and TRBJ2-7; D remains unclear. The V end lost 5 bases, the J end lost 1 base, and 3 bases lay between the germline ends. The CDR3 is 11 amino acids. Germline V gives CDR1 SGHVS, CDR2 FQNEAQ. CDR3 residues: CASSLSYEQYF. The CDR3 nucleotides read TGTGCCAGCAGCCTTTCCTACGAGCAGTACTTC.

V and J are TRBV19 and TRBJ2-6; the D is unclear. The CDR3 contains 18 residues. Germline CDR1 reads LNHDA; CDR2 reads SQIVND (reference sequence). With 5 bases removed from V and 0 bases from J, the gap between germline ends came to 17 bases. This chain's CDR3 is CASSRLGRSPSGANVLTF. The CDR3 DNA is TGTGCCAGTAGTCGGTTAGGCAGGTCCCCCTCTGGGGCCAACGTCCTGACTTTC.

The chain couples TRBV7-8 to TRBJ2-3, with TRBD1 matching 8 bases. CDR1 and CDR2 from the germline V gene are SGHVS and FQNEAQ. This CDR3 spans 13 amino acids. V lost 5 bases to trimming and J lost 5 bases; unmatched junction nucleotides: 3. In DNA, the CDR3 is TGTGCCAGCAGCCCTGACAGGGGAGATACGCAGTATTTT. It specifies CASSPDRGDTQYF.

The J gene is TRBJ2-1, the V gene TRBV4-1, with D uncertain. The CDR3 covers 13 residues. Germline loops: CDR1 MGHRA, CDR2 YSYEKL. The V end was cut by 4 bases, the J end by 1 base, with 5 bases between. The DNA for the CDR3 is TGCGCCAGCAGCCGCAGGTCCTACAATGAGCAGTTCTTC. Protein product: CASSRRSYNEQFF.

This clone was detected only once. The CDR3 spells CASSLVPAGAGDETQYF. The DNA of the CDR3 is TGTGCCAGCAGCTTAGTGCCGGCGGGGGCAGGGGACGAGACCCAGTACTTC. V usage is TRBV7-2 and J usage is TRBJ2-5; D might be TRBD2 (7 bases). This CDR3 has 17 amino acids. Germline V gene lookup returns CDR1 SGHTA and CDR2 FQGNSA. The V end lost 1 base, the J end lost 5 bases, and 20 bases lay between the germline ends.

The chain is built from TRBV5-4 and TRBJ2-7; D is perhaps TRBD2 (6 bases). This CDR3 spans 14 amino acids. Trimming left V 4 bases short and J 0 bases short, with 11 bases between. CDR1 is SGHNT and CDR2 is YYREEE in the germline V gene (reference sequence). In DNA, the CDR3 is TGTGCCAGCAGCCCAGACGGGAGCTCCTACGAGCAGTACTTC. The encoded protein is CASSPDGSSYEQYF.